This entry features one T cell receptor (beta chain) sequence. Measured with immunoSEQ multiplex PCR; TCRdb has only the in-frame clones, and not every one. The sample yields 18,000 or so clones, more than 75% seen once. This sample stems from a study of T cell changes during pregnancy in multiple sclerosis. Germline CDR1 and CDR2: LNHNV and YYDKDF (reference sequence). Trimming left V 5 bases short and J 2 bases short, with 14 bases between. The CDR3 extends over 15 amino acids. The V and J genes are TRBV15 and TRBJ2-3; D perhaps matches TRBD1 (5 bases). The sequence was collected from a female donor in good health, enrolled as a control in a pregnancy study. The sequenced sample was CD4+ T cells from peripheral blood mononuclear cells, obtained in the first trimester of pregnancy. The CDR3 DNA reads as TGTGCCACCAGCCTACACACGGACAACACAGATACGCAGTATTTT. It codes for CATSLHTDNTDTQYF.